This T cell receptor beta chain was recorded in a study of blood T cell repertoires in COVID-19. Whole-study context: Whether acute or convalescent, the COVID-19 samples came from the United States, Italy and Spain. Sources were T cells, B-cell-depleted T cells, or PBMCs; the material itself was cDNA or gDNA.

This clone was seen a handful of times. The CDR3 has 11 amino acids. Germline V gene data show CDR1 as DFQATT and CDR2 as SNEGSKA (reference sequence). Unmatched junction bases numbered 6, after V lost 5 bases and J lost 10 bases. This table comes from immunoSEQ multiplex PCR, and its TCRdb copy is limited to in-frame clones, with some not included. The data contain about 240,000 clones, approximately 90% of them singletons. What was sequenced was peripheral blood. The rearrangement joins TRBV20-1 to TRBJ1-1, with 8 bases identical to TRBD1. This TCR was recovered from a woman aged 50 to 60 with COVID-19, enrolled during active disease. CDR3 DNA: TGCAGTGCTCGGACAGGGAGGGGAGCTTTCTTT. Translating gives CSARTGRGAFF.